This is a list of T cell receptor beta chains from one sample in a study of cytomegalovirus exposure and HLA in healthy donors. The repertoire was sequenced with immunoSEQ multiplex PCR; TCRdb's copy has only in-frame clones and lacks some. The table shows about 100,000 clones, with 76% occurring only once. Sequencing used PBMCs. These receptor sequences come from a man between 35 and 55 years old in good health and CMV-seronegative. Both conserved end residues are part of each CDR3. D genes are given only for firm matches. Rows may omit the clone size; those that give it use once, few, many or a size class.

TRBV6-6	TRBJ1-3	NA	TRBD1	CASSQEGQGANTIYF	TGTGCCAGCAGTCAAGAGGGACAGGGCGCAAACACCATATATTTT
TRBV11-2	TRBJ2-2	NA	NA	CASVDPGSAGELFF	TGTGCCAGCGTTGACCCCGGGTCGGCCGGGGAGCTGTTTTTT
TRBV14	TRBJ1-4	NA	TRBD1	CASSTRQGFDEKLFF	TGTGCCAGCAGCACTCGACAGGGATTTGACGAAAAACTGTTTTTT
TRBV10-3	TRBJ1-1	NA	TRBD1	CAIRASPGQGGTEAFF	TGTGCCATCAGGGCCTCACCGGGACAGGGGGGGACTGAAGCTTTCTTT
TRBV14	TRBJ2-1	NA	TRBD2	CASSRTSGGVYNEQFF	TGTGCCAGCAGCCGGACTAGCGGGGGAGTCTACAATGAGCAGTTCTTC
TRBV7-9	TRBJ1-3	NA	NA	CASSLDLAGSGNTIYF	TGTGCCAGCAGCTTAGATTTGGCGGGCTCTGGAAACACCATATATTTT
TRBV18	TRBJ1-1	once	NA	CASSPGGNTEAFF	TGTGCCAGCTCACCGGGGGGGAACACTGAAGCTTTCTTT
TRBV19	TRBJ2-2	once	NA	CASRRETGELFF	TGTGCCAGTAGGAGGGAAACCGGGGAGCTGTTTTTT
TRBV19	TRBJ2-2	NA	TRBD2	CASSARLAGGTNTGELFF	TGTGCCAGTAGTGCCCGACTAGCGGGGGGGACCAACACCGGGGAGCTGTTTTTT
TRBV11-2	TRBJ1-2	NA	NA	CASSPAIPEPNYGYTF	TGTGCCAGCAGTCCCGCGATTCCGGAGCCTAACTATGGCTACACCTTC
TRBV7-9	TRBJ1-2	NA	NA	CSSSSRPLTGSLYGYTF	TGTTCCAGCAGCTCAAGACCCCTGACAGGTTCTCTATATGGCTACACCTTC
TRBV6-5	TRBJ2-7	NA	NA	CASSYGRDNEQYF	TGTGCCAGCAGTTACGGGCGGGATAACGAGCAGTACTTC
TRBV9	TRBJ2-3	NA	TRBD2	CASSVEGGASGVGDTQYF	TGTGCCAGCAGCGTAGAGGGGGGAGCTAGCGGGGTTGGAGATACGCAGTATTTT
TRBV5-4	TRBJ2-1	NA	NA	CASSLAGTGDEQFF	TGTGCCAGCAGCTTGGCGGGGACGGGGGATGAGCAGTTCTTC
TRBV28	TRBJ1-2	NA	NA	CASCPGGGGDYGYTF	TGTGCCAGCTGCCCTGGAGGGGGGGGCGACTATGGCTACACCTTC
TRBV6-5	TRBJ2-1	NA	NA	CASSYAEWSYNEQFF	TGTGCCAGCAGTTACGCAGAATGGTCCTACAATGAGCAGTTCTTC
TRBV6-5	TRBJ1-1	NA	NA	CASIGSSPEAFF	TGTGCCAGCATCGGGTCAAGTCCTGAAGCTTTCTTT
TRBV10-2	TRBJ2-1	NA	TRBD2	CASSPSGGASEQFF	TGCGCCAGCAGCCCTAGCGGGGGGGCCTCTGAGCAGTTCTTC
TRBV19	TRBJ1-5	NA	NA	CASRTDYNQPQHF	TGTGCCAGTCGGACAGACTATAATCAGCCCCAGCATTTT
TRBV9	TRBJ2-2	NA	TRBD1	CASSVARGKNPGELFF	TGTGCCAGCAGCGTAGCCAGGGGGAAGAATCCCGGGGAGCTGTTTTTT
TRBV6-5	TRBJ1-2	NA	NA	CASSSGLYGYTF	TGTGCCAGCAGTTCCGGTCTCTATGGCTACACCTTC
TRBV19	TRBJ1-5	few	NA	CASSNQANNQPQHF	TGTGCCAGTAGTAATCAGGCTAACAATCAGCCCCAGCATTTT
TRBV7-9	TRBJ1-3	NA	TRBD1	CASSSGQASLINSGNTIYF	TGTGCCAGCAGCTCAGGACAGGCTTCCCTAATTAACTCTGGAAACACCATATATTTT
TRBV19	TRBJ1-6	NA	TRBD1	CASRTGIENSPLHF	TGTGCCAGTAGGACAGGGATTGAAAATTCACCCCTCCACTTT
TRBV7-2	TRBJ1-4	NA	TRBD1	CASSFTQGALEKLFF	TGTGCCAGCAGCTTCACGCAGGGGGCGCTTGAAAAACTGTTTTTT
TRBV5-5	TRBJ2-3	NA	TRBD2	CASSPAFSRGVTDTQYF	TGTGCCAGCAGCCCGGCTTTCTCGCGGGGGGTCACAGATACGCAGTATTTT
TRBV5-6	TRBJ1-1	NA	NA	CASSLYPGHQNTEAFF	TGTGCCAGCAGCTTGTATCCGGGACACCAGAACACTGAAGCTTTCTTT
TRBV30	TRBJ2-5	few	NA	CAWSLTHGTQYF	TGTGCCTGGAGTCTCACCCACGGGACCCAGTACTTC
TRBV4-2	TRBJ1-4	NA	NA	CASSQEGRGATNEKLFF	TGTGCCAGCAGCCAAGAGGGGAGGGGGGCTACTAATGAAAAACTGTTTTTT
TRBV5-4	TRBJ2-1	NA	TRBD1	CASSFLRSRGSHEQFF	TGTGCCAGCAGCTTTCTAAGGTCCAGGGGGTCCCATGAGCAGTTCTTC
TRBV6-6	TRBJ1-3	NA	NA	CASIPRDGGSGNTIYF	TGTGCCAGCATCCCCCGGGACGGGGGCTCTGGAAACACCATATATTTT
TRBV18	TRBJ2-3	NA	TRBD2	CASSPRGRGATDTQYF	TGTGCCAGCTCTCCGCGGGGGCGGGGGGCCACAGATACGCAGTATTTT
TRBV7-9	TRBJ2-3	NA	NA	CSSSLSQGIDTQYF	TGTTCCAGCAGCTTGAGTCAGGGAATAGATACGCAGTATTTT
TRBV7-9	TRBJ1-1	once	TRBD1	CASSSGTGGLSTEAFF	TGTGCCAGCAGCTCTGGGACAGGGGGCTTAAGCACTGAAGCTTTCTTT
TRBV25-1	TRBJ1-2	NA	TRBD1	CASSERTGTTANYGYTF	TGTGCCAGCAGTGAAAGGACAGGGACTACAGCTAACTATGGCTACACCTTC
TRBV5-4	TRBJ2-5	NA	NA	CASSRGDSQETQYF	TGTGCCAGCAGCAGGGGGGACAGCCAAGAGACCCAGTACTTC
TRBV5-5	TRBJ1-4	once	NA	CASSFGGPNEKLFF	TGTGCCAGCAGCTTCGGGGGACCTAATGAAAAACTGTTTTTT
TRBV7-9	TRBJ1-1	NA	NA	CASSWGGAGTEAFF	TGTGCCAGCAGCTGGGGGGGGGCAGGCACTGAAGCTTTCTTT
TRBV18	TRBJ1-4	NA	TRBD1	CASSSNRDSNEKLFF	TGTGCCAGCTCATCAAATAGGGACAGTAATGAAAAACTGTTTTTT
TRBV30	TRBJ2-7	NA	NA	CAWSEQGYEQYF	TGTGCCTGGAGTGAGCAGGGTTACGAGCAGTACTTC